Presented here are 22 T cell receptor beta chains from one specimen sequenced in a study of siplizumab effects on memory and regulatory T cells. Assay used: immunoSEQ multiplex PCR; TCRdb lists only in-frame clones, some missing. The data contain approximately 58,000 clones, more than 80% of them singletons. What was sequenced was CD8+ T cells sorted from blood. These TCRs come from a human donor in good health.

This clone is a singleton in its sample. CDR3 in DNA: TGTGCCATCAGTGAGTCGCCCGGGCTCTATGGCTACACCTTC. It translates to CAISESPGLYGYTF. The chain uses TRBV10-3 and TRBJ1-2; D uncertain. Looked up from germline, CDR1 is ENHRY and CDR2 is SYGVKD. V lost 0 bases to trimming and J lost 4 bases, with 9 bases between them. CDR3 length equals 14 residues.

This chain links TRBV11-2 with TRBJ2-7; D is perhaps TRBD1 (5 bases). This CDR3 is built from 14 residues. Trimming removed 1 base from V and 2 bases from J, with 9 bases in between. The germline gives CDR1 SGHAT, CDR2 FQNNGV. CDR3 DNA: TGTGCCAGCAGCTTAGCCGACAGAACCTACGAGCAGTACTTC. This codes for CASSLADRTYEQYF.

The CDR3 reads CASSARRDRSTDTQYF. CDR3 DNA sequence: TGTGCCAGCAGCGCGCGCCGGGACAGAAGTACAGATACGCAGTATTTT. This chain uses TRBV9 with TRBJ2-3; TRBD1 matches at 7 bases. J lost 3 bases, V lost 3 bases, and 10 bases had no gene match. The CDR3 spans 16 residues. The germline V gene encodes CDR1 SGDLS and CDR2 YYNGEE.

This chain connects TRBV4-1 to TRBJ2-7; D may correspond to TRBD1 or TRBD2 (5 bases each). V was trimmed by 0 bases and J by 0 bases, leaving 9 bases between them. The CDR3 loop spans 15 amino acids. Germline loops: CDR1 MGHRA, CDR2 YSYEKL. The CDR3 loop is CASSQEPGSSYEQYF. The DNA of the CDR3 is TGCGCCAGCAGCCAAGAACCAGGGAGCTCCTACGAGCAGTACTTC.

The V gene is TRBV2, the J gene TRBJ2-5, with 16 bases fitting TRBD2. The CDR3 has 19 amino acids. Germline trimming cut 2 bases from V and 0 bases from J; bases unmatched to any gene: 6. Germline V gene sequence: CDR1 SNHLY, CDR2 FYNNEI. The CDR3 is CASSEWGLAGGTYQETQYF. The CDR3 bases are TGTGCCAGCAGTGAATGGGGACTAGCGGGAGGGACGTACCAAGAGACCCAGTACTTC.

The sample holds a few counts of this clone. The chain couples TRBV4-1 to TRBJ1-1; D possibly corresponds to TRBD1 (5 bases). From germline, CDR1 is MGHRA and CDR2 YSYEKL. V lost 0 bases and J 2 bases, leaving 13 bases between the germline ends. This CDR3 has 16 amino acids. CDR3 bases: TGCGCCAGCAGCCAAGATCTTTACAGGCAAAACACTGAAGCTTTCTTT. Translated: CASSQDLYRQNTEAFF.

The chain is built from TRBV9 and TRBJ2-4; D may match TRBD1 or TRBD2 (6 bases each). V shed 3 bases and J shed 1 base, with 14 bases lying between them. This CDR3 has 16 residues. Germline-derived CDR1 and CDR2 are SGDLS and YYNGEE. Written as DNA, the CDR3 is TGTGCCAGCAGCGGGACAGCCCGGGGGGCCAAAAACATTCAGTACTTC. It yields the protein CASSGTARGAKNIQYF.

The chain carries TRBV28 and TRBJ2-1, with a weak D call TRBD2 (6 bases). The CDR3 contains 14 residues. Germline-derived CDR1 and CDR2 are MDHEN and SYDVKM. V lost 6 bases, J lost 5 bases, and 14 bases lay in between. CDR3 in DNA: TGTGCCAGCAGCTCGGAGACTAGGGACAATGAGCAGTTCTTC. Its protein product is CASSSETRDNEQFF.

The chain joins TRBV27 to TRBJ1-2; 7 nucleotides align to TRBD1. V lost 6 bases and J lost 14; bases outside the gene matches: 12. The CDR3 totals 12 residues. The germline CDR1 and CDR2 sequences are MNHEY and SMNVEV (reference sequence). The chain's CDR3 is CASSPGTVLLTF. In DNA form, the CDR3 reads TGTGCCAGCAGCCCAGGGACAGTCCTTCTTACCTTC.

V usage is TRBV9 and J usage is TRBJ1-2, with no clear D. The length of the CDR3 is 12 residues. Germline V gives CDR1 SGDLS, CDR2 YYNGEE. V was trimmed by 7 bases and J by 2 bases, leaving 9 bases between them. CDR3 coding DNA: TGTGCCAGCGGGCTGGGCAACTATGGCTACACCTTC. Translation: CASGLGNYGYTF.

This chain joins TRBV27 and TRBJ1-6; tentative D call: TRBD1 (6 bases). The germline CDR1 and CDR2 sequences are MNHEY and SMNVEV (reference sequence). V lost 2 bases and J 7 bases, leaving 12 bases between the germline ends. The CDR3 sequence is 15 residues long. The CDR3 region is CASSLEPGVNSPLHF. For the CDR3, the DNA is TGTGCCAGCAGTTTAGAACCAGGGGTAAATTCACCCCTCCACTTT.

This clone has just a few counts. This chain links TRBV19 with TRBJ1-5, with D possibly TRBD1 on 5 matching bases. Trimming shortened V by 5 bases and J by 1 base, and 6 bases separated the two germline ends. Germline loops: CDR1 LNHDA, CDR2 SQIVND (reference sequence). The CDR3 spans 13 residues. The CDR3 sequence is CASSRQSNQPQHF. The CDR3 DNA sequence: TGTGCCAGTAGTCGACAGAGCAATCAGCCCCAGCATTTT.

This chain links TRBV7-9 with TRBJ2-7; TRBD1 aligns across 7 bases. The CDR3 contains 15 residues. V lost 3 bases to trimming and J lost 0 bases; unmatched junction nucleotides: 5. Germline V gene data show CDR1 as SEHNR and CDR2 as FQNEAQ (reference sequence). This CDR3 is CASSLDRDSSYEQYF. The CDR3 DNA is TGTGCCAGCAGCTTGGACCGGGACAGCTCCTACGAGCAGTACTTC.

This sequence joins TRBV7-3 and TRBJ2-2; 13 bases map to TRBD2. The CDR3 runs 19 residues. V was pared by 5 bases and J by 5 bases, with 14 bases of the junction left unmatched. Germline values: CDR1 SGHTA, CDR2 FQGTGA. This CDR3 is CASSPYNTSGRAGTGELFF. The DNA for the CDR3 is TGTGCCAGCAGCCCTTACAACACTAGCGGGAGGGCGGGAACCGGGGAGCTGTTTTTT.

This clone was counted a single time. The V gene is TRBV6-1, the J gene TRBJ1-1; D may be TRBD1 (6 bases). The ends were cut back, 10 bases at V and 6 bases at J, with 15 bases in the middle. Per germline, CDR1 MNHNS and CDR2 SASEGT. The CDR3 is 12 amino acids. The CDR3 DNA sequence: TGTGCCACCAAACAGGGCGTCTCTGAAGCTTTCTTT. Translating gives CATKQGVSEAFF.

The chain has TRBV7-8 and TRBJ2-3, with 8 bases fitting TRBD1. After removal of 1 base from V and 6 bases from J, the junction contained 18 bases not matched to a gene. Germline lookup yields CDR1 SGHVS and CDR2 FQNEAQ. There are 19 residues in the CDR3. As DNA, the CDR3 is TGTGCCAGCAGCTTAGACGAGACAGGGGCCTTTTCTGAGAGGGATACGCAGTATTTT. It translates to CASSLDETGAFSERDTQYF.

The chain employs TRBV5-6 and TRBJ2-7; D may be TRBD1 (5 bases). The CDR3 is made up of 13 amino acids. From germline, CDR1 is SGHDT and CDR2 YYEEEE. The V gene lost 4 bases and the J gene lost 2 bases, with 10 bases spanning the gap. CDR3 sequence reads: CASSEGVTYEQYF. DNA for the CDR3: TGTGCCAGCAGCGAAGGGGTGACCTACGAGCAGTACTTC.

The V call is TRBV4-3, the J call TRBJ2-7, with 7 bases matching TRBD2. Germline V CDR1 and CDR2: LGHNA, YSLEER. The J segment lost 4 bases and the V segment lost 1 base, leaving 4 bases of the junction unmatched. CDR3 length equals 14 residues. CDR3 bases: TGCGCCAGCAGCCAAGGCGGGGGTGGGTACGAGCAGTACTTC. It codes for CASSQGGGGYEQYF.

The rearrangement uses TRBV21-1 and TRBJ2-1. TRBV21-1 is reported as a pseudogene. The CDR3 runs to 17 residues. CDR3: CASSKVCCRRTYNEQFF. The CDR3 bases are TGTGCCAGCAGCAAAGTTTGTTGTCGGCGCACCTACAATGAGCAGTTCTTC.

J is TRBJ1-1 and V is TRBV4-1; perhaps TRBD1 as D (6 bases). From germline, CDR1 is MGHRA and CDR2 YSYEKL. This CDR3 is 15 amino acids long. The V end lost 6 bases, the J end lost 1 base, and 15 bases lay between the germline ends. In DNA, the CDR3 is TGCGCCAGCAGAACGTGGACAGAAACGAACACTGAAGCTTTCTTT. Its translation is CASRTWTETNTEAFF.

This chain joins TRBV27 and TRBJ2-1, with TRBD2 matching 11 bases. CDR3 length: 14 residues. Per germline, CDR1 MNHEY and CDR2 SMNVEV (reference sequence). V shed 5 bases and J 15 bases; nucleotides not matched to a gene: 12. The CDR3 here is CASSLTSGSTSRFF. DNA for the CDR3: TGTGCCAGCAGTCTTACTAGCGGGAGCACATCTAGGTTCTTC.

The chain links TRBV27 to TRBJ2-7; 10 bases map to TRBD1. Germline V CDR1 and CDR2: MNHEY, SMNVEV (reference sequence). The CDR3 runs to 14 residues. Germline trimming cut 5 bases from V and 3 bases from J; bases unmatched to any gene: 4. The CDR3 nucleotides read TGTGCCAGCAGTGCCAGGACAGGGGGCTACGAGCAGTACTTC. Its protein product is CASSARTGGYEQYF.